The 3 T cell receptor beta chains in this list originate from one sample, sequenced in a study of fetal regulatory T cell absence and autoimmunity. The table came from immunoSEQ multiplex PCR; TCRdb's copy has only in-frame clones and leaves some out. The data contain 85,000 to 100,000 clones, 55% to 75% of them singletons. The material sequenced was pancreas tissue. The receptors originated from a male donor with IPEX syndrome.

The chain uses TRBV6-5 and TRBJ1-2; 7 positions agree with TRBD1. CDR3 length: 13 amino acids. From germline, CDR1 is MNHEY and CDR2 SVGAGI. V lost 3 bases to trimming and J lost 8 bases; unmatched junction nucleotides: 6. In DNA, the CDR3 is TGTGCCAGCAGTTATTACAGGGGCGGAGGCTACACCTTC. This gives the protein CASSYYRGGGYTF.

The chain recombines TRBV2 with TRBJ2-1, with a possible D match to TRBD1 (6 bases). CDR1 is SNHLY, CDR2 FYNNEI, per germline. CDR3 length: 15 amino acids. Trimming took 8 bases from V and 6 from J, leaving 20 bases between them. The CDR3 DNA sequence: TGTGCCAGCCCTATGAGGGGGAAGCCGCGCAATGAGCAGTTCTTC. It is translated as CASPMRGKPRNEQFF.

The genes are TRBV10-3 and TRBJ1-1, with no clear D. CDR1 and CDR2 (germline): ENHRY, SYGVKD. V was pared by 5 bases and J by 0 bases, with 10 bases between. There are 14 residues in the CDR3. The CDR3 protein is CAISLRAMNTEAFF. The CDR3 DNA follows: TGTGCCATCAGTCTCCGTGCCATGAACACTGAAGCTTTCTTT.